The sequence of this T cell receptor beta chain was determined in a study of T-cell memory formation after mild COVID-19. This clonotype has just a few counts. In germline, CDR1 is SGHRS, CDR2 YFSETQ. There are 12 residues in the CDR3. Trimming cost V 2 bases and J 7 bases, with 9 bases left between them. TCRdb ran MiXCR on the 5' RACE reads and lists one entry per CDR3 protein. This sample has hundreds of thousands of distinct CDR3 sequences, with just over 20% found just once. The clonotype comes from an adult woman who had mild COVID-19 (a few samples of this study predate the infection). Cell type and time point are not known. Sequenced input: PBMCs or a T cell subset sorted from them (not recorded which). This chain uses TRBV5-1 with TRBJ1-1; a weak D match, TRBD1 (5 bases). The chain's CDR3 is CASSFETGEAFF. The CDR3 DNA is TGCGCCAGCAGCTTTGAAACAGGTGAAGCTTTCTTT.